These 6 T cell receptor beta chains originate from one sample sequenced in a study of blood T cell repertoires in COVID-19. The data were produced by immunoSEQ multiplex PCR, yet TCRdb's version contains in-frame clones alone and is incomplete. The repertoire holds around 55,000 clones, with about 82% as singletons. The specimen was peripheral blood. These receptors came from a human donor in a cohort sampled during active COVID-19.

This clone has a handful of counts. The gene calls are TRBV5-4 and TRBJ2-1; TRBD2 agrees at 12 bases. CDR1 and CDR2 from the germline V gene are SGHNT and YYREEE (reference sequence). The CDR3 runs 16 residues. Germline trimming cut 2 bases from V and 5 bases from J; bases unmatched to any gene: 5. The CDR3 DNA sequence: TGTGCCAGCAGCTTAGGAGGACTAGCGGGAAACAATGAGCAGTTCTTC. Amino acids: CASSLGGLAGNNEQFF.

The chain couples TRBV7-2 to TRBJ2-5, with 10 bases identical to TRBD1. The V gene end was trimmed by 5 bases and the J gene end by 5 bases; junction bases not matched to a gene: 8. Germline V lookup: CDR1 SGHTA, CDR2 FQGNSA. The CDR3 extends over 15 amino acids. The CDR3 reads CASSETGGSRETQYF. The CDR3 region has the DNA TGTGCCAGCAGCGAGACAGGGGGCTCGCGGGAGACCCAGTACTTC.

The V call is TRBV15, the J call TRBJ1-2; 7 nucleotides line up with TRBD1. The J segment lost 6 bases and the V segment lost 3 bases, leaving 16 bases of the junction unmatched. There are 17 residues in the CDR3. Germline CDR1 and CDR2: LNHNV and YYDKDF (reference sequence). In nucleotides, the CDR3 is TGTGCCACCAGCAGTGCGAATCTTTTGGACAGGCTTGATGGCTACACCTTC. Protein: CATSSANLLDRLDGYTF.

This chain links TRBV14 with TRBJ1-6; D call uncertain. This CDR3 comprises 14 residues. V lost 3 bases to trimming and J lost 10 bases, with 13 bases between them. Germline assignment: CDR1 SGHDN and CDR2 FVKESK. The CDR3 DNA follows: TGTGCCAGCAGCCACCGACTATACGTGTCACCCCTCCACTTT. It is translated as CASSHRLYVSPLHF.

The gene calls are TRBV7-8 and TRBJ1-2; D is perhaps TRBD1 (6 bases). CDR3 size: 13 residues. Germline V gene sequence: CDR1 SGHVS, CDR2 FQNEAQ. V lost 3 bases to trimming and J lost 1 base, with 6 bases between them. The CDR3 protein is CASSLDSNYGYTF. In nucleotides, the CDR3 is TGTGCCAGCAGCTTGGACAGTAACTATGGCTACACCTTC. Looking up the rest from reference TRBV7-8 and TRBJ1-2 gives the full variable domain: GAGVSQSPRYKVAKRGQDVALRCDPISGHVSLFWYQQALGQGPEFLTYFQNEAQLDKSGLPSDRFFAERPEGSVSTLKIQRTQQEDSAVYLCASSLDSNYGYTFGSGTRLTVV.

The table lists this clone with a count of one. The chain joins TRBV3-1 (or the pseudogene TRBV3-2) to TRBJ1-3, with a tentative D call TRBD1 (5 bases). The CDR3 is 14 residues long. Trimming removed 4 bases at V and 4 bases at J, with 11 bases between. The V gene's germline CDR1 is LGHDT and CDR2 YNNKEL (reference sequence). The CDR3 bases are TGTGCCAGCAGCCTCGGACAAGCCGGAAACACCATATATTTT. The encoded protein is CASSLGQAGNTIYF.